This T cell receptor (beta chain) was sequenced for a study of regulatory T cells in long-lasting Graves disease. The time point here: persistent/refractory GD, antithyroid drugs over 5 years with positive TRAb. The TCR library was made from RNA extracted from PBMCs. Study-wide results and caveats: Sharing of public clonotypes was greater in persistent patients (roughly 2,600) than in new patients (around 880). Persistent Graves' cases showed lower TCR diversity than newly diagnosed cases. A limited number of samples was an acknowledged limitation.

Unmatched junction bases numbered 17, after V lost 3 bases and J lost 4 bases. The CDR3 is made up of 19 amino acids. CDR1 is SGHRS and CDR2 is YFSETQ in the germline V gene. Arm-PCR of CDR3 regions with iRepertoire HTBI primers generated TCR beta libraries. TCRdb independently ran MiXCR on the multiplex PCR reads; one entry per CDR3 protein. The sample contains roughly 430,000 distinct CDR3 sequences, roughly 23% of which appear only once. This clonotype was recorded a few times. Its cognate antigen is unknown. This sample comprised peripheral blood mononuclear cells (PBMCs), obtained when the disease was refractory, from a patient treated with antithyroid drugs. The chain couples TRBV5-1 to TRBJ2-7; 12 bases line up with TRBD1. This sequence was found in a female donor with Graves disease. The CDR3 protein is CASSSGPSLGQGAPYEQYF. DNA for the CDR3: TGCGCCAGCAGCTCGGGCCCCTCCTTGGGACAGGGGGCGCCTTACGAGCAGTACTTC.